These 4 T cell receptor beta chains were sequenced from one sample in a study of blood T cell repertoires in COVID-19. The table came from immunoSEQ multiplex PCR; TCRdb's copy has only in-frame clones and leaves some out. In the table there are under 250,000 clones, approximately 84% of which are singletons. Sequencing input: peripheral blood. These receptors all come from a woman younger than 45 who had recovered from COVID-19.

The V and J genes are TRBV5-4 and TRBJ2-7; TRBD2 matches 8 bases. The CDR3 covers 14 residues. With V trimmed by 7 bases and J by 2 bases, 8 bases remained unmatched. Looked up from germline, CDR1 is SGHNT and CDR2 is YYREEE (reference sequence). CDR3: CASGESGGPYEQYF. The CDR3 region has the DNA TGTGCCAGCGGCGAGAGCGGGGGACCCTACGAGCAGTACTTC.

This chain joins TRBV10-1 and TRBJ2-2; D is perhaps TRBD1 (6 bases). In germline, CDR1 is WNHNN, CDR2 SYGVQD (reference sequence). The length of the CDR3 is 16 residues. V was trimmed by 6 bases and J by 0 bases, leaving 14 bases between them. This CDR3 reads CASSSGASSNTGELFF. As DNA, the CDR3 is TGCGCCAGCAGCTCAGGGGCGTCTTCGAACACCGGGGAGCTGTTTTTT.

This chain connects TRBV28 to TRBJ1-2; TRBD1 agrees at 8 bases. Per germline, CDR1 MDHEN and CDR2 SYDVKM. This CDR3 contains 12 residues. V dropped 4 bases and J dropped 8; count of bases not matched to a gene: 3. Here the CDR3 reads CASSWGTGGYTF. The CDR3, as DNA: TGTGCCAGCAGTTGGGGGACAGGAGGCTACACCTTC.

The genes are TRBV29-1 and TRBJ2-5; D perhaps matches TRBD2 (7 bases). The CDR3 covers 12 residues. V gave up 5 bases and J gave up 5 bases, with 12 bases separating them. CDR1 SQVTM and CDR2 ANQGSEA come from the germline V gene. CDR3 bases: TGCAGCGTTCCTAGGGGGGGGGAGACCCAGTACTTC. Its protein is CSVPRGGETQYF. Drawing the rest from reference TRBV29-1 and TRBJ2-5, the complete variable domain is SAVISQKPSRDICQRGTSLTIQCQVDSQVTMMFWYRQQPGQSLTLIATANQGSEATYESGFVIDKFPISRPNLTFSTLTVSNMSPEDSSIYLCSVPRGGETQYFGPGTRLLVL.